The T cell receptor beta chain described here comes from a study of blood T cell repertoires in COVID-19. For the study at large: Specimens from acute and convalescent COVID-19 originated in the United States, Italy and Spain.

Assignments of participants to cohorts depended upon their own reported clinical history. The J segment lost 8 bases and the V segment lost 7 bases, leaving 6 bases of the junction unmatched. The CDR3 contains 14 residues. CDR1 and CDR2 (germline): MNHEY, SVGAGI. In the original workflow: How many nucleated cells were present was estimated from reference gene primer amplification. Profiled with immunoSEQ multiplex PCR; TCRdb holds only in-frame clones, not every one. V and J calls and clone size are copied from that table; D and trimming were computed from the DNA. The sample comprises about 330,000 clones, about 87% of which are singletons, and about 5% rests with the top ten.

The sequenced material came from PBMCs or T cells enriched from blood (not recorded which). This clonotype was obtained from a woman aged 25 to 39 who had recovered from COVID-19. The genes are TRBV6-5 and TRBJ1-6; TRBD1 aligns across 9 bases. For the CDR3, the DNA is TGTGCCAGCAATTCCGGGACAGGGTATTCACCCCTCCACTTT. It is translated as CASNSGTGYSPLHF.